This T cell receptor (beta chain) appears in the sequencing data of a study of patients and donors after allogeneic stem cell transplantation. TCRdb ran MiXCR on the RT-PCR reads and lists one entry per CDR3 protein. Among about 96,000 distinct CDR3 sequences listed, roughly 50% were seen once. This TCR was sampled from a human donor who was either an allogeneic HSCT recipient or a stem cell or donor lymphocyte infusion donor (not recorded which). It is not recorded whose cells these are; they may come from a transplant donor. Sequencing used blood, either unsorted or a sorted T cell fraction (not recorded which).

The CDR3 DNA is TGTGCCAGCAGTTTCCGAGAAAACACTGAAGCTTTCTTT. This codes for CASSFRENTEAFF. The chain couples TRBV12-3 or TRBV12-4 to TRBJ1-1; D gene ambiguous. This CDR3 is 13 amino acids long. Trimming removed 3 bases from V and 2 bases from J, with 7 bases in between.